These 28 T cell receptor beta chains were all obtained from the same sample, sequenced in a study of T cells after posttransplantation cyclophosphamide. Repertoires were generated with immunoSEQ multiplex PCR, while TCRdb's copy carries only in-frame clones and drops some. The sample shows fewer than 20,000 clones, 85% to 95% of them seen only once. The naive gate required viable CD3+CD4+ or CD3+CD8+ cells with CCR7+CD45RA+CD45RO-CD95-CD27+CD28+ phenotype. Sequenced material: naive CD4+ T cells sorted from blood. Every receptor here comes from a woman aged 50 to 60 in good health and a related stem cell transplant donor.

This chain uses TRBV11-3 with TRBJ2-5; 10 bases align to TRBD1. Germline CDR1 is SGHNT and CDR2 is YENEEA. There are 14 residues in the CDR3. J was trimmed by 5 bases and V by 5 bases; bases with no gene match: 5. The CDR3 DNA follows: TGTGCCAGCAGCCTGGGACAGGGGAGGGAGACCCAGTACTTC. Amino acids: CASSLGQGRETQYF.

This chain uses TRBV2 with TRBJ2-2, with TRBD2 identical over 12 bases. There are 19 residues in the CDR3. The V and J ends lost 6 bases and 2 bases, in that order; junction bases with no gene match: 13. Germline CDR1 reads SNHLY; CDR2 reads FYNNEI. This chain's CDR3 is CASRKGGLAGGPNTGELFF. CDR3 coding DNA: TGTGCCAGCAGGAAAGGAGGTCTAGCGGGAGGGCCTAACACCGGGGAGCTGTTTTTT.

This sequence joins TRBV5-1 and TRBJ1-2, with D hard to call. Germline V lookup: CDR1 SGHRS, CDR2 YFSETQ. The length of the CDR3 is 14 residues. V was shortened by 0 bases and J by 1 base, with 7 bases between the two germline ends. The CDR3 protein is CASSLVASNYGYTF. Here the CDR3 DNA reads TGCGCCAGCAGCTTGGTTGCCAGTAACTATGGCTACACCTTC.

The V call is TRBV12-5, the J call TRBJ2-7; TRBD2 agrees at 12 bases. The CDR3 covers 15 residues. J lost 6 bases, V lost 4 bases, and 7 bases had no gene match. Per the germline V gene, CDR1 is LGHNT and CDR2 is FRNRAP. The CDR3: CASGSLAGGGFEQYF. The CDR3 nucleotides read TGTGCTAGTGGTTCCCTAGCGGGAGGGGGCTTCGAGCAGTACTTC.

This clone showed up just once. The V gene is TRBV18, the J gene TRBJ2-2; tentatively, D is TRBD2 (6 bases). CDR1 is KGHSH, CDR2 LQKENI, per germline. CDR3 length: 14 amino acids. Trimming removed 8 bases from V and 1 base from J, with 11 bases in between. For the CDR3, the DNA is TGTGCCAGCCCGCGGGGCGAGAACACCGGGGAGCTGTTTTTT. It translates to CASPRGENTGELFF.

This chain joins TRBV7-3 and TRBJ2-1; 13 bases match TRBD2. J gave up 4 bases and V 8 bases, and 5 bases lay outside the gene matches. This CDR3 region has 15 residues. Germline loops: CDR1 SGHTA, CDR2 FQGTGA. CDR3 region: CASRLGLAGYNEQFF. CDR3 nucleotides: TGTGCCAGCCGCCTGGGACTAGCGGGATACAATGAGCAGTTCTTC.

The CDR3 here is CASSSPGERLYEQYF. The CDR3 nucleotides are TGTGCCAGCAGTTCCCCGGGGGAGCGGCTCTACGAGCAGTACTTC. The rearrangement joins TRBV28 to TRBJ2-7; D is perhaps TRBD2 (6 bases). Germline V gene lookup returns CDR1 MDHEN and CDR2 SYDVKM. Trimming stripped 4 bases from V and 3 bases from J, with 16 bases between. The CDR3 is made up of 15 amino acids.

This chain connects TRBV2 to TRBJ1-5; 7 bases fit TRBD1. The germline V gene encodes CDR1 SNHLY and CDR2 FYNNEI. The CDR3 contains 20 residues. V was clipped by 4 bases and J by 0 bases; unmatched bases: 18. CDR3 amino acids: CASSVSTYLRDRDSNQPQHF. The CDR3 DNA sequence: TGTGCCAGCAGTGTAAGCACTTATCTCCGGGACAGAGATAGCAATCAGCCCCAGCATTTT.

The chain employs TRBV5-1 and TRBJ1-1, with D possibly TRBD1 on 6 matching bases. V lost 2 bases and J lost 4, with 15 bases in between. In germline, CDR1 is SGHRS, CDR2 YFSETQ. The CDR3 has 15 residues. The CDR3 loop is CASSFAQGVGTEAFF. CDR3 sequence (DNA): TGCGCCAGCAGCTTTGCACAGGGTGTCGGCACTGAAGCTTTCTTT.

This chain links TRBV28 with TRBJ1-5; D remains unclear. The CDR3 has 12 residues. Germline V gives CDR1 MDHEN, CDR2 SYDVKM. The V end lost 5 bases, the J end lost 7 bases, and 9 bases lay between the germline ends. The CDR3: CASSQVKQPQHF. DNA for the CDR3: TGTGCCAGCAGTCAGGTCAAACAGCCCCAGCATTTT.

The chain couples TRBV18 to TRBJ1-6; weak D call: TRBD1 (6 bases). V lost 0 bases and J lost 9, with 6 bases in between. The CDR3 is 13 residues long. Germline lookup yields CDR1 KGHSH and CDR2 LQKENI. CDR3 amino acids: CASSPPGGSPLHF. The CDR3 DNA reads TGTGCCAGCTCACCACCAGGGGGTTCACCCCTCCACTTT.

The chain combines TRBV7-9 with TRBJ2-5; D unclear. CDR3 length: 11 amino acids. Germline assignment: CDR1 SEHNR and CDR2 FQNEAQ (reference sequence). Trimming removed 5 bases from V and 4 bases from J, with 5 bases in between. CDR3 region: CASSPRETQYF. DNA of the CDR3: TGTGCCAGCAGCCCCCGAGAGACCCAGTACTTC.

The chain has TRBV5-1 and TRBJ1-1, with D hard to call. The germline CDR1 and CDR2 sequences are SGHRS and YFSETQ. This CDR3 is 15 amino acids long. Between the trimmed V and J ends, which lost 3 bases and 3 bases, there was a span of 15 bases. Written as DNA, the CDR3 is TGCGCCAGCAGCTCCTCCGCGGGTGGGTACACTGAAGCTTTCTTT. Protein sequence: CASSSSAGGYTEAFF.

This chain connects TRBV6-5 to TRBJ2-2, with D perhaps TRBD2 (6 bases). The CDR3 contains 14 residues. Trimming pared 5 bases from V and 4 bases from J, leaving 11 bases between. In germline, CDR1 is MNHEY, CDR2 SVGAGI. The CDR3 reads CASSRDFSTGELFF. CDR3 nucleotide sequence: TGTGCCAGCAGTCGGGACTTTTCCACCGGGGAGCTGTTTTTT.

The chain links TRBV5-3 to TRBJ1-5; no firm D call. TRBV5-3 is noted as an ORF with a role that remains uncertain. CDR3 size: 16 residues. V was clipped by 1 base and J by 4 bases, with 15 bases between them. The CDR3 DNA sequence: TGTGCCAGAAGCTTGAAGTCCACGGTAAGTAATCAGCCCCAGCATTTT. This encodes CARSLKSTVSNQPQHF.

As to this clone: The germline gene is not matched at one end of the junction; a read error may be the cause. The chain has TRBV28 and TRBJ1-2, with 8 bases matching TRBD1. This CDR3 comprises 14 residues. Germline CDR1 and CDR2: MDHEN and SYDVKM. DNA of the CDR3: TGTGCCAGCAGTTTCCCGGACAGGGTCGGCCACGACCTCTTC. Its protein product is CASSFPDRVGHDLF.

The genes are TRBV2 and TRBJ2-5; TRBD2 might be the D (5 bases). CDR1 SNHLY and CDR2 FYNNEI come from the germline V gene. The CDR3 runs to 13 residues. Trimming removed 4 bases from V and 4 bases from J, with 10 bases in between. CDR3 nucleotide sequence: TGTGCCAGCAGTGGTCGAGGGAGAGAGACCCAGTACTTC. Protein: CASSGRGRETQYF.

The chain is built from TRBV11-3 and TRBJ1-1, with a tentative D call TRBD1 (5 bases). The CDR3 is made up of 16 amino acids. Germline-derived CDR1 and CDR2 are SGHNT and YENEEA. The V gene lost 1 base and the J gene lost 5 bases, with 17 bases spanning the gap. The CDR3, as DNA: TGTGCCAGCAGCTTAGGGTCGAGTGGGGGGAGAACTGAAGCTTTCTTT. This codes for CASSLGSSGGRTEAFF.

The V and J genes are TRBV13 and TRBJ1-3; a weak D match, TRBD1 (6 bases). The CDR3 length is 14 residues. Looked up from germline, CDR1 is PRHDT and CDR2 is FYEKMQ (reference sequence). V was pared by 2 bases and J by 2 bases, with 7 bases between. The CDR3 sequence: CASSLRGTGNTIYF. For the CDR3, the DNA is TGTGCCAGCAGCTTAAGGGGGACTGGAAACACCATATATTTT. Using reference TRBV13 and TRBJ1-3 for the parts outside the CDR3, the full variable domain is AAGVIQSPRHLIKEKRETATLKCYPIPRHDTVYWYQQGPGQDPQFLISFYEKMQSDKGSIPDRFSAQQFSDYHSELNMSSLELGDSALYFCASSLRGTGNTIYFGEGSWLTVV.

The V call is TRBV6-5, the J call TRBJ2-7; 7 bases fit TRBD1. Per the germline V gene, CDR1 is MNHEY and CDR2 is SVGAGI. V trimming: 4 bases; J trimming: 6 bases; junction bases outside the gene matches: 3. This CDR3 contains 12 residues. The CDR3 DNA sequence: TGTGCCAGCAGTTTTAGGGACAGCGAGCAGTACTTC. This translates into CASSFRDSEQYF.

A single count supports this clone. The chain is built from TRBV27 and TRBJ1-2, with D maybe TRBD1 (6 bases). Trimming shortened V by 4 bases and J by 4 bases, and 16 bases separated the two germline ends. Germline CDR1 MNHEY, CDR2 SMNVEV (reference sequence). CDR3 length: 15 amino acids. CDR3 region: CASSSWTESRYGYTF. The CDR3 coding sequence is TGTGCCAGCAGTTCCTGGACAGAAAGTCGCTATGGCTACACCTTC.

The V call is TRBV4-3, the J call TRBJ2-1; 7 bases line up with TRBD2. Looked up from germline, CDR1 is LGHNA and CDR2 is YSLEER. With 1 base clipped from V and 0 bases from J, the junction kept 12 bases outside the gene matches. This CDR3 comprises 19 residues. The CDR3 is CASSQGSSGYQSSYNEQFF. For the CDR3, the DNA is TGCGCCAGCAGCCAAGGGTCTAGCGGTTACCAGAGCTCCTACAATGAGCAGTTCTTC.

This sequence joins TRBV7-9 and TRBJ1-1; tentatively, D is TRBD1 (6 bases). CDR3 length: 15 amino acids. CDR1 is SEHNR, CDR2 FQNEAQ, per germline (reference sequence). V lost 2 bases to trimming and J lost 5 bases, with 15 bases between them. The CDR3 DNA sequence: TGTGCCAGCAGCTTACTAGCGGGGGCCGGTACTGAAGCTTTCTTT. Protein product: CASSLLAGAGTEAFF.

The genes are TRBV14 and TRBJ1-2; D call uncertain. The CDR3 length is 13 residues. V lost 2 bases to trimming and J lost 0 bases, with 4 bases between them. Germline V CDR1 and CDR2: SGHDN, FVKESK. This CDR3 reads CASSQTANYGYTF. CDR3 nucleotides: TGTGCCAGCAGCCAAACAGCTAACTATGGCTACACCTTC. The variable domain in full, with the rest retrieved from reference TRBV14 and TRBJ1-2, is EAGVTQFPSHSVIEKGQTVTLRCDPISGHDNLYWYRRVMGKEIKFLLHFVKESKQDESGMPNNRFLAERTGGTYSTLKVQPAELEDSGVYFCASSQTANYGYTFGSGTRLTVV.

This clone appeared a single time. J is TRBJ1-1 and V is TRBV30; the D gene is possibly TRBD1 (6 bases). The CDR3 has 12 residues. The germline gives CDR1 GTSNPN, CDR2 SVGIG (reference sequence). DNA of the CDR3: TGTGCTGAACAGGGATTTTACACTGAAGCTTTCTTT. Amino acids: CAEQGFYTEAFF.

The gene calls are TRBV7-6 and TRBJ2-6, with D unclear. CDR1 is SGHVS, CDR2 FNYEAQ, per germline. Trimming stripped 1 base from V and 4 bases from J, with 8 bases between. CDR3 length equals 15 residues. The chain's CDR3 is CASSLVSSGANVLTF. In nucleotides, the CDR3 is TGTGCCAGCAGCTTAGTGAGTTCCGGGGCCAACGTCCTGACTTTC.

This clone was picked up a small number of times. The genes are TRBV10-3 and TRBJ2-7; D remains unclear. The CDR3 spans 11 residues. The V gene's germline CDR1 is ENHRY and CDR2 SYGVKD. V was cut by 5 bases and J by 6 bases, with 8 bases left in between. CDR3 sequence: CAISPYREQYF. CDR3 in DNA: TGTGCCATCAGTCCCTATCGCGAGCAGTACTTC.

The chain joins TRBV25-1 to TRBJ1-1; weak D call: TRBD1 (5 bases). Trimming pared 6 bases from V and 2 bases from J, leaving 10 bases between. CDR1 and CDR2 (germline): MGHDK, SYGVNS. This CDR3 spans 13 amino acids. CDR3: CASRRTINTEAFF. CDR3 nucleotide sequence: TGTGCCAGCAGACGGACAATCAACACTGAAGCTTTCTTT.